The 17 T cell receptor beta chains presented below share a single source sample, sequenced in a study of beta chain features in type 1 diabetes. As every portion of the isolated RNA was reverse transcribed, the sequencing read expressed TCRB transcripts. Data came from immunoSEQ multiplex PCR; TCRdb stores just in-frame clones and leaves some out. The sample has almost 350,000 clones, approximately 8% seen once; the top ten hold around 0.45%. Specimen: central memory CD4+ T cells from blood. These receptors were collected from a woman younger than 30 in good health.

The V call is TRBV27, the J call TRBJ2-2; D unresolved. Germline CDR1 and CDR2: MNHEY and SMNVEV (reference sequence). Trimming took off 6 bases at V and 1 base at J, with 12 bases between the two ends. The CDR3 length is 15 residues. CDR3 DNA: TGTGCCAGCAGAGAACGGATTATGAACACCGGGGAGCTGTTTTTT. This encodes CASRERIMNTGELFF.

The sample holds a few counts of this clone. This may stem from a read error, because a much larger clone lies one nucleotide away. The chain employs TRBV11-3 and TRBJ2-2; D gene ambiguous. The CDR3 is made up of 12 amino acids. Trimming took 4 bases from V and 0 from J, leaving 0 bases between them. Germline CDR1 SGHNT, CDR2 YENEEA. Written as DNA, the CDR3 is TGTGCCAGCAGCTCGAACACCGGGGAGCTGTTTTTT. Protein: CASSSNTGELFF.

The rearrangement uses TRBV11-1 and TRBJ2-7; D gene ambiguous. This CDR3 spans 12 amino acids. V lost 5 bases and J 3 bases, leaving 8 bases between the germline ends. Germline CDR1 SGHAT, CDR2 FQDESV (reference sequence). The CDR3 protein is CASSPDGYEQYF. The CDR3 DNA sequence: TGTGCCAGCAGCCCGGACGGCTACGAGCAGTACTTC.

The rearrangement links TRBV5-1 to TRBJ2-2, with D maybe TRBD2 (6 bases). V was cut by 0 bases and J by 0 bases, with 12 bases left in between. CDR1 is SGHRS and CDR2 is YFSETQ in the germline V gene. The CDR3 has 17 residues. The CDR3 here is CASSLAGTLTNTGELFF. The CDR3 region has the DNA TGCGCCAGCAGCTTGGCCGGGACTTTAACGAACACCGGGGAGCTGTTTTTT.

V gene TRBV15 combines with J gene TRBJ2-5; the D gene is possibly TRBD1 (5 bases). The CDR3 contains 15 residues. Between the trimmed V and J ends, which lost 1 base and 5 bases, there was a span of 14 bases. The germline CDR1 and CDR2 sequences are LNHNV and YYDKDF (reference sequence). The CDR3 DNA reads as TGTGCCACCAGCAGAGCGGTCGGACATGCGGAGACCCAGTACTTC. Its translation is CATSRAVGHAETQYF.

This chain connects TRBV15 to TRBJ2-7, with D possibly being TRBD1 or TRBD2 (7 bases each). Germline values: CDR1 LNHNV, CDR2 YYDKDF (reference sequence). V lost 1 base to trimming and J lost 7 bases, with 17 bases between them. CDR3 length equals 15 residues. In DNA, the CDR3 is TGTGCCACCAGCAGAGGGAGGGGGCTAGCGGCTGAGCAGTACTTC. Translated, it gives CATSRGRGLAAEQYF.

As concerns this clone: The likely explanation is a read error, given a far larger clone one base away. V usage is TRBV11-2 and J usage is TRBJ2-5, with unresolved D. Germline CDR1 and CDR2: SGHAT and FQNNGV. The ends were cut back, 4 bases at V and 0 bases at J, with 3 bases in the middle. The CDR3 spans 12 residues. The CDR3 loop is CASSWYQETQYF. In nucleotides, the CDR3 is TGTGCCAGCAGCTGGTACCAAGAGACCCAGTACTTC.

This clone has a handful of counts. The DNA for the CDR3 is TGTGCCAGCTCACATCCAGGGAGGTACCAAGAGACCCAGTACTTC. Encoded protein: CASSHPGRYQETQYF. The chain links TRBV18 to TRBJ2-5; D possibly corresponds to TRBD2 (6 bases). V lost 4 bases and J lost 0, with 12 bases in between. The CDR3 has 15 residues. CDR1 and CDR2 from the germline V gene are KGHSH and LQKENI.

This chain uses TRBV7-2 with TRBJ2-7, with 8 positions matching TRBD1. Germline loops: CDR1 SGHTA, CDR2 FQGNSA. The CDR3 length is 14 residues. V trimming: 5 bases; J trimming: 3 bases; junction bases outside the gene matches: 6. CDR3 residues: CASSTGTGHYEQYF. The CDR3 DNA sequence: TGTGCCAGCAGCACCGGGACAGGCCACTACGAGCAGTACTTC.

This chain joins TRBV4-2 and TRBJ2-3; D remains unclear. Between the trimmed V and J ends, which lost 0 bases and 10 bases, there was a span of 11 bases. The germline CDR1 and CDR2 sequences are LGHNA and YNFKEQ. The CDR3 runs to 13 residues. The CDR3 DNA reads as TGTGCCAGCAGCCAAGATTTGGAGTTAGCGCAGTATTTT. It is translated as CASSQDLELAQYF.

The V and J genes are TRBV2 and TRBJ2-2, with 9 bases identical to TRBD2. The CDR3 covers 15 residues. Per germline, CDR1 SNHLY and CDR2 FYNNEI. After removal of 6 bases from V and 5 bases from J, the junction contained 7 bases not matched to a gene. The CDR3 coding sequence is TGTGCCAGCAGAGGCGGGAGGGCTCCTACCGGGGAGCTGTTTTTT. Encoded protein: CASRGGRAPTGELFF.

This clone has a count of ten or more. CDR3 protein: CASSSSGSLSVTQYF. The CDR3 nucleotides are TGTGCCAGCAGCTCTAGCGGGAGTCTTTCAGTGACCCAGTACTTC. V is TRBV9 and J is TRBJ2-5; TRBD2 matches 10 bases. Germline lookup yields CDR1 SGDLS and CDR2 YYNGEE. V was clipped by 4 bases and J by 7 bases; unmatched bases: 10. CDR3 size: 15 residues.

This clone was seen a handful of times. This sequence joins TRBV6-6 and TRBJ1-5; D call uncertain. The V gene lost 6 bases and the J gene lost 4 bases, with 7 bases spanning the gap. CDR3 size: 12 residues. Germline CDR1 reads MNHNY; CDR2 reads SVGAGI (reference sequence). The CDR3 is CASSPPNQPQHF. The CDR3 DNA sequence: TGTGCCAGCAGCCCTCCAAATCAGCCCCAGCATTTT.

With respect to this clone: The germline gene is not matched at one end of the junction; a read error may be the cause. The chain combines TRBV29-1 with TRBJ2-3; 13 positions agree with TRBD2. Germline V lookup: CDR1 SQVTM, CDR2 ANQGSEA. The CDR3 runs to 17 residues. The CDR3 nucleotides read TGCTGCGTTGATTGGGGGACTAGCGGGATCCGTACAGATACGCAGTATTTT. Its translation: CCVDWGTSGIRTDTQYF.

This clone was observed a handful of times. The V call is TRBV5-1, the J call TRBJ2-5; D remains unclear. The CDR3 has 15 amino acids. The germline V and J ends were trimmed by 3 bases and 4 bases, with 16 bases remaining between them. Germline lookup yields CDR1 SGHRS and CDR2 YFSETQ. In DNA form, the CDR3 reads TGCGCCAGCAGCTCCATCCCCGGGCGGAGAGAGACCCAGTACTTC. Protein sequence: CASSSIPGRRETQYF.

The genes are TRBV18 and TRBJ2-7; 7 bases fit TRBD1. CDR3 size: 16 residues. CDR1 is KGHSH, CDR2 LQKENI, per germline. V trimming: 2 bases; J trimming: 0 bases; junction bases outside the gene matches: 7. CDR3 sequence reads: CASSPKRGQHSYEQYF. The CDR3 bases are TGTGCCAGCTCACCAAAGAGGGGGCAGCACTCCTACGAGCAGTACTTC.

This clone showed up many times. The chain recombines TRBV5-8 with TRBJ1-4; perhaps TRBD1 as D (6 bases). The germline V gene has CDR1 SGHTS and CDR2 YDEGEE. The CDR3 sequence is 17 residues long. Trimming stripped 1 base from V and 0 bases from J, with 13 bases between. The CDR3 spells CASSLRRQESTNEKLFF. CDR3 sequence (DNA): TGTGCCAGCAGCTTGAGGCGACAGGAGTCAACTAATGAAAAACTGTTTTTT.